This is a list of T cell receptor beta chains from one sample in a study of cytomegalovirus exposure and HLA in healthy donors. Method: immunoSEQ multiplex PCR; TCRdb's copy keeps in-frame clones and lacks some. Here the sample spans 200,000 to 250,000 clones, over 70% being singletons. The specimen sequenced was PBMCs. The receptors derive from a woman aged 25 to 39 in good health and CMV-seropositive. Both conserved end residues are part of each CDR3.

cdr3_aa: CASSYSGGNYGYTF
j_call: TRBJ1-2
v_call: TRBV6-5

cdr3_aa: CAWSTPRGGSMFF
j_call: TRBJ2-1
v_call: TRBV30

cdr3_aa: CATTGHIATNEKLFF
j_call: TRBJ1-4
v_call: TRBV6-1

cdr3_aa: CASSSYRDDTEAFF
j_call: TRBJ1-1
v_call: TRBV5-6

cdr3_aa: CASISNLVDTQYF
j_call: TRBJ2-3
v_call: TRBV2

cdr3_aa: CASSLHSADYGYTF
j_call: TRBJ1-2
v_call: TRBV7-9

cdr3_aa: CASSAVDEGPDTQYF
j_call: TRBJ2-3
v_call: TRBV28

cdr3_aa: CASSVVRGLNYEQYF
j_call: TRBJ2-7
v_call: TRBV6-1

cdr3_aa: CASRARVGTDTQYF
j_call: TRBJ2-3
v_call: TRBV27

cdr3_aa: CASSSAGTGYRYEQYF
j_call: TRBJ2-7
v_call: TRBV28

cdr3_aa: CASSPYYGQPNTGELFF
j_call: TRBJ2-2
v_call: TRBV7-8